The rows below give T cell receptor beta chains drawn from one sample of a study of long-term antiretroviral therapy in people with HIV. Data came from immunoSEQ multiplex PCR; TCRdb stores just in-frame clones and leaves some out. This sample carries more than 30,000 clones, roughly three quarters of them seen once, and the ten largest clones take approximately 2.9%. Sequencing used unsorted PBMCs, obtained 1.9 years after starting antiretroviral therapy. The receptors shown here come from a man between 18 and 29 years old with HIV. CDR3s include the opening cysteine and the closing phenylalanine or tryptophan. The D gene is left open where the match is weak.

d_call: TRBD2
j_call: TRBJ2-5
v_call: TRBV28
cdr3_aa: CASSFDGGAQETQYF

d_call: TRBD1
j_call: TRBJ2-3
v_call: TRBV7-6
cdr3_aa: CASSPPGTAGTDTQYF

d_call: -
j_call: TRBJ2-1
v_call: TRBV11-2
cdr3_aa: CASSSLRGSGNEQFF

d_call: TRBD1
j_call: TRBJ1-5
v_call: TRBV27
cdr3_aa: CASSPTGGSNQPQHF

d_call: -
j_call: TRBJ2-2
v_call: TRBV27
cdr3_aa: CASSQPTGLSAGELFF

d_call: -
j_call: TRBJ1-5
v_call: TRBV9
cdr3_aa: CASSPRGDQPQHF

d_call: -
j_call: TRBJ1-5
v_call: TRBV6-1
cdr3_aa: CASSEDRVYSNQPQHF

d_call: -
j_call: TRBJ2-3
v_call: TRBV9
cdr3_aa: CASSVGGELRTDTQYF

d_call: -
j_call: TRBJ1-6
v_call: TRBV5-1
cdr3_aa: CASSLSQVTGSPLHF

d_call: TRBD2
j_call: TRBJ2-5
v_call: TRBV11-2
cdr3_aa: CASSYQWGGETQYF

d_call: -
j_call: TRBJ2-7
v_call: TRBV5-5
cdr3_aa: CASNLGPIGLHAYEQYF

d_call: -
j_call: TRBJ2-5
v_call: TRBV2
cdr3_aa: CASSEQQLQETQYF

d_call: -
j_call: TRBJ2-2
v_call: TRBV28
cdr3_aa: CASTNRATGELFF

d_call: TRBD2
j_call: TRBJ2-1
v_call: TRBV6-6
cdr3_aa: CASSYEGLAGYNEQFF

d_call: -
j_call: TRBJ1-6
v_call: TRBV27
cdr3_aa: CASSSGTGGSPLHF

d_call: -
j_call: TRBJ2-7
v_call: TRBV11-2
cdr3_aa: CASSLQTWGEQYF

d_call: -
j_call: TRBJ2-4
v_call: TRBV5-6
cdr3_aa: CASSLFPGGENIQYF

d_call: TRBD2
j_call: TRBJ2-3
v_call: TRBV18
cdr3_aa: CASSPRGSPSGPPGAQYF

d_call: TRBD2
j_call: TRBJ2-2
v_call: TRBV19
cdr3_aa: CASSISGGAAGELFF

d_call: -
j_call: TRBJ1-2
v_call: TRBV4-1
cdr3_aa: CASSQERASSDGYTF